These T cell receptor beta chains were read from a single sample in a study of T cells in Graves' hyperthyroidism and ophthalmopathy. TCRdb re-derived calls from the multiplex PCR reads in MiXCR, one entry per CDR3 protein. The sample consists of hundreds of thousands of distinct CDR3 sequences, 20% to 25% of them appearing once. Material: blood. These receptors came from a man aged 30 to 39 with Graves' ophthalmopathy. Each CDR3 is given with its conserved first and last residue. The D gene is left open where the match is weak. Clone size is given for some rows only: seen once, a few or many times, or a class if the clone is expanded.

CDR3 protein: CASSQRPSITDTQYF
CDR3 DNA: TGTGCCAGCAGCCAGAGGCCTAGTATCACAGATACGCAGTATTTT
D gene: NA
V gene: TRBV3-2
J gene: TRBJ2-3
clone size: NA

CDR3 protein: CASSGTRDRSPYNEQFF
CDR3 DNA: TGCGCCAGCAGCGGGACCCGGGACAGGTCCCCCTACAATGAGCAGTTCTTC
D gene: TRBD1
V gene: TRBV5-1
J gene: TRBJ2-1
clone size: few

CDR3 protein: CATPVEGTVGELFF
CDR3 DNA: TGCGCCACCCCGGTAGAGGGGACGGTCGGGGAGCTGTTTTTT
D gene: NA
V gene: TRBV5-1
J gene: TRBJ2-2
clone size: few

CDR3 protein: CAIRQPNQPQHF
CDR3 DNA: TGTGCCATCAGACAGCCCAATCAGCCCCAGCATTTT
D gene: NA
V gene: TRBV10-3
J gene: TRBJ1-5
clone size: NA

CDR3 protein: CAWSWLGELFF
CDR3 DNA: TGTGCCTGGAGTTGGTTGGGGGAGCTGTTTTTT
D gene: NA
V gene: TRBV30
J gene: TRBJ2-2
clone size: many

CDR3 protein: CSARDTKQFF
CDR3 DNA: TGCAGTGCTAGAGACACGAAGCAGTTCTTC
D gene: NA
V gene: TRBV20-1
J gene: TRBJ2-1
clone size: many

CDR3 protein: CASSLIIFGSSGSWHEQFF
CDR3 DNA: TGTGCCAGCAGCTTAATCATTTTTGGATCTAGCGGGAGTTGGCATGAGCAGTTCTTC
D gene: TRBD2
V gene: TRBV7-3
J gene: TRBJ2-1
clone size: NA

CDR3 protein: CASSFPGGNEQYF
CDR3 DNA: TGTGCCAGCAGCTTCCCGGGAGGGAACGAGCAGTACTTC
D gene: TRBD2
V gene: TRBV7-9
J gene: TRBJ2-7
clone size: many

CDR3 protein: CAISPSESSYNEQFF
CDR3 DNA: TGTGCCATCAGTCCTAGCGAGAGCTCCTACAATGAGCAGTTCTTC
D gene: NA
V gene: TRBV10-3
J gene: TRBJ2-1
clone size: NA

CDR3 protein: CASSSSGLAAFNEQFF
CDR3 DNA: TGTGCCAGCAGCTCCTCAGGACTAGCGGCTTTCAATGAGCAGTTCTTC
D gene: TRBD2
V gene: TRBV7-3
J gene: TRBJ2-1
clone size: few

CDR3 protein: CSARGSFTGPNTEAFF
CDR3 DNA: TGCAGTGCTAGAGGTAGTTTTACAGGACCGAACACTGAAGCTTTCTTT
D gene: NA
V gene: TRBV20-1
J gene: TRBJ1-1
clone size: many

CDR3 protein: CASGWGLAGVNEQFF
CDR3 DNA: TGTGCCAGCGGTTGGGGACTAGCGGGAGTCAATGAGCAGTTCTTC
D gene: TRBD2
V gene: TRBV6-1
J gene: TRBJ2-1
clone size: NA

CDR3 protein: CACSGNTYEQYF
CDR3 DNA: TGTGCCTGCAGCGGAAATACCTACGAGCAGTACTTC
D gene: NA
V gene: TRBV28
J gene: TRBJ2-7
clone size: many

CDR3 protein: CAISGTGSGANVLTF
CDR3 DNA: TGTGCCATCAGCGGGACGGGCTCTGGGGCCAACGTCCTGACTTTC
D gene: NA
V gene: TRBV10-3
J gene: TRBJ2-6
clone size: NA

CDR3 protein: CASSLGRGAGDKYEQYF
CDR3 DNA: TGTGCCAGCAGCTTGGGGAGAGGAGCGGGAGATAAGTACGAGCAGTACTTC
D gene: TRBD2
V gene: TRBV5-5
J gene: TRBJ2-7
clone size: many

CDR3 protein: CASSLRLAGDGETQYF
CDR3 DNA: TGTGCCAGCAGCTTAAGACTAGCGGGAGATGGAGAGACCCAGTACTTC
D gene: TRBD2
V gene: TRBV11-2
J gene: TRBJ2-5
clone size: few